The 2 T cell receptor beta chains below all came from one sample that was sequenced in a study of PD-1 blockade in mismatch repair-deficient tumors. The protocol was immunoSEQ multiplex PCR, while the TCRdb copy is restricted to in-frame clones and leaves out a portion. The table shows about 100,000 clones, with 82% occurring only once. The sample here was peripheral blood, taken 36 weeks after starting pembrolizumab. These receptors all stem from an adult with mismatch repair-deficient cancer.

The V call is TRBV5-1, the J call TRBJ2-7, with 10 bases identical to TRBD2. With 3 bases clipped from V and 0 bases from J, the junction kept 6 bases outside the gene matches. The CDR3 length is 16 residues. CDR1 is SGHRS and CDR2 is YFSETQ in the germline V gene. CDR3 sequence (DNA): TGCGCCAGCAGCTGGACTAGCGGCCTTAGCTCCTACGAGCAGTACTTC. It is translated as CASSWTSGLSSYEQYF.

CDR3 nucleotides: TGTGCCAGCAGTTGGGGTCCTAGGTACGAGCAGTACTTC. Translated: CASSWGPRYEQYF. J is TRBJ2-7 and V is TRBV6-5; D uncertain. The CDR3 length is 13 residues. CDR1 and CDR2 (germline): MNHEY, SVGAGI. The V end was cut by 4 bases, the J end by 4 bases, with 11 bases between.